These T cell receptor beta chains were read from a single sample in a study of T cells after yellow fever vaccination. Each CDR3 protein is one row after TCRdb ran MiXCR on the 5' RACE reads. Among about 25,000 distinct CDR3 sequences, 5.5% were seen once, and the ten largest hold 10% to 15%. The material sequenced was PBMCs, either bulk or a sorted T-cell subset (CD4+, CD8+, memory, or dextramer-sorted; not recorded which), taken 15 days after the yellow fever booster vaccination. The receptors shown here come from a man aged 30 to 45 who received the YFV17D yellow fever vaccine. Each CDR3 is given with its conserved first and last residue. D genes are given only for firm matches. Some rows have no size entry. The others give once, few or many, or a class for an expanded clone.

d_call	clone_size	v_call	j_call	cdr3_nt	cdr3_aa
.	many	TRBV20-1	TRBJ1-3	TGCAGTGCTAGCAGGGACAACGGAAACACCATATATTTT	CSASRDNGNTIYF
TRBD2	many	TRBV6-2/TRBV6-3	TRBJ2-1	TGTGCCAGCAGTTACCCAGCGGGAGGGCTCTACAATGAGCAGTTCTTC	CASSYPAGGLYNEQFF
.	many	TRBV29-1	TRBJ2-3	TGCAGCGTGGACCCTAGCACAGATACGCAGTATTTT	CSVDPSTDTQYF
.	.	TRBV27	TRBJ1-1	TGTGCCAGCAGTCCGCTACCTGACGGTCTGGGAGCTTTCTTT	CASSPLPDGLGAFF
.	many	TRBV6-5	TRBJ2-1	TGTGCCAGCAGAGGACTTATCGGGGGTGAGCAGTTCTTC	CASRGLIGGEQFF
.	many	TRBV20-1	TRBJ1-1	TGCAGTGCTAGAGATAGGGCACGATCCTATTTCACTGAAGCTTTCTTT	CSARDRARSYFTEAFF
.	many	TRBV7-2	TRBJ1-5	TGTGCCAGCAGCTTAGATTCAGGGTATCAGCCCCAGCATTTT	CASSLDSGYQPQHF
.	many	TRBV27	TRBJ1-5	TGTGCCAGCAGTCGTACAGGGCTCGGCAATCAGCCCCAGCATTTT	CASSRTGLGNQPQHF
.	many	TRBV3-1	TRBJ2-7	TGTGCCAGCAGCCAAGGGTCGGAGCAGTACTTC	CASSQGSEQYF
TRBD2	many	TRBV10-3	TRBJ2-1	TGTGCCACCACTAGCGGGAGGCACCTTTACAATGAGCAGTTCTTC	CATTSGRHLYNEQFF
TRBD1	many	TRBV4-1	TRBJ2-1	TGCGCCAGCAGCCATTCCGGGACAGGGATGCGGGGTGAGCAGTTCTTC	CASSHSGTGMRGEQFF
.	many	TRBV25-1	TRBJ1-1	TGTGCCAGCAGTGACCGAGGGATTGAAGCTTTCTTT	CASSDRGIEAFF